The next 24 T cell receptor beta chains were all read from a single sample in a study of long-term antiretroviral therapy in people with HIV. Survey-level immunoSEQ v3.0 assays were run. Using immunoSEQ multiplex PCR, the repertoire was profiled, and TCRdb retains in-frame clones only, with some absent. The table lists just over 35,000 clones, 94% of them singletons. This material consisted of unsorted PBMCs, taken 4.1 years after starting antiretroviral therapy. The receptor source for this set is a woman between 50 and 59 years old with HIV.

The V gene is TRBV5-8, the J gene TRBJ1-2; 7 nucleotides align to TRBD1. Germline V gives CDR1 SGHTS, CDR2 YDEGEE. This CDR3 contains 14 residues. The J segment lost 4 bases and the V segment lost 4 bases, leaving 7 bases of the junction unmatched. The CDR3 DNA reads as TGTGCCAGCAGCCGCGTGACAGGGAGCTATGGCTACACCTTC. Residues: CASSRVTGSYGYTF.

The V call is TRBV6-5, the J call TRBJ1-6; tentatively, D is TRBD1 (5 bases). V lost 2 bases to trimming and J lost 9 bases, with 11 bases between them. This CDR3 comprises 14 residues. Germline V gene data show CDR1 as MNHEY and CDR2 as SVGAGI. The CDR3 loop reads CASSYTRERSPLHF. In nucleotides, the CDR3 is TGTGCCAGCAGTTACACCAGGGAACGTTCACCCCTCCACTTT.

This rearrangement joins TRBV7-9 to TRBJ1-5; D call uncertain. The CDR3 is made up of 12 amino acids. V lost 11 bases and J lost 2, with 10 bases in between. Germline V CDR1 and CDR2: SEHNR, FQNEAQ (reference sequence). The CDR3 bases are TGTGCCTGGGGAGCAGGCAATCAGCCCCAGCATTTT. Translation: CAWGAGNQPQHF.

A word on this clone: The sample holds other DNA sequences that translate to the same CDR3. The CDR3 DNA sequence: TGTGCCAGCAGCTTGGGAGGGAACACTGAAGCTTTCTTT. Translation: CASSLGGNTEAFF. This chain joins TRBV5-4 and TRBJ1-1; D ambiguous. The germline V and J ends were trimmed by 0 bases and 1 base, with 4 bases remaining between them. The CDR3 covers 13 residues. Germline V lookup: CDR1 SGHNT, CDR2 YYREEE (reference sequence).

The CDR3 sequence is CASSSRPTAGGSDTQYF. The CDR3 DNA is TGTGCCAGCAGCTCCCGCCCGACAGCGGGGGGCTCAGATACGCAGTATTTT. The rearrangement links TRBV7-2 to TRBJ2-3; 9 bases match TRBD2. Unmatched junction bases numbered 12, after V lost 4 bases and J lost 4 bases. The germline gives CDR1 SGHTA, CDR2 FQGNSA. The CDR3 contains 17 residues.

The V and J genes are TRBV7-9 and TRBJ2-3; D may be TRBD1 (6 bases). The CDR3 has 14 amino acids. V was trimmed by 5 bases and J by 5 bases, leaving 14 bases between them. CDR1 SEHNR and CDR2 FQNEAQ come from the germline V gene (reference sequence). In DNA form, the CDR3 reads TGTGCCAGCAGCCAGGGGACACCCTTAGATACGCAGTATTTT. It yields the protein CASSQGTPLDTQYF.

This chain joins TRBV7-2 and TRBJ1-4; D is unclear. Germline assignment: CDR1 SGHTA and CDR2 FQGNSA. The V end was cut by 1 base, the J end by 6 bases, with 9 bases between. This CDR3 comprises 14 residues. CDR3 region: CASSLEANDEKLFF. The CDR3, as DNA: TGTGCCAGCAGCTTAGAAGCCAACGATGAAAAACTGTTTTTT.

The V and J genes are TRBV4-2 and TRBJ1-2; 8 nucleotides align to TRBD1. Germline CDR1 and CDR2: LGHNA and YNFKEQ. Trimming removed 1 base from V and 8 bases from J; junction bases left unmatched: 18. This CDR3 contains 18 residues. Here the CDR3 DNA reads TGTGCCAGCAGCCAAGCATCGGCGGGACAGGTACTATTTGCCGGCTACACCTTC. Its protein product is CASSQASAGQVLFAGYTF.

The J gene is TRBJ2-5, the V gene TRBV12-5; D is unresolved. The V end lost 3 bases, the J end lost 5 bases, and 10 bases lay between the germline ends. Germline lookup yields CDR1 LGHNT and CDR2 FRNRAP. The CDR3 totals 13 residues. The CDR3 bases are TGTGCTAGTGGTTTCGCTTTGGGGGAGACCCAGTACTTC. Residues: CASGFALGETQYF.

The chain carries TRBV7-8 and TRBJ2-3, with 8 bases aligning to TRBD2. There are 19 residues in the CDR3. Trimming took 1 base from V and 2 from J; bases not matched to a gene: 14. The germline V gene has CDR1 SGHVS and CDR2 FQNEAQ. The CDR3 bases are TGTGCCAGCAGCTTAGGGATTAGCGGGGATTACCGGTACACAGATACGCAGTATTTT. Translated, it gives CASSLGISGDYRYTDTQYF.

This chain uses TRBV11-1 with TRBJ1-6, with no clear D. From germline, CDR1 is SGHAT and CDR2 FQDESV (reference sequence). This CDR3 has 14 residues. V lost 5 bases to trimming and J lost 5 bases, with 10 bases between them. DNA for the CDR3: TGTGCCAGCAGCCCTTCCTTGGATAATTCACCCCTCCACTTT. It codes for CASSPSLDNSPLHF. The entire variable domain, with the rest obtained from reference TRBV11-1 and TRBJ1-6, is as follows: EAEVAQSPRYKITEKSQAVAFWCDPISGHATLYWYRQILGQGPELLVQFQDESVVDDSQLPKDRFSAERLKGVDSTLKIQPAELGDSAMYLCASSPSLDNSPLHFGNGTRLTVT.

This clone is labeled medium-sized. The CDR3 DNA is TGTGCCAGCAGCCCAGGGTGGGGAGGGGTCGGCTATGGCTACACCTTC. It specifies CASSPGWGGVGYGYTF. The V gene is TRBV7-9, the J gene TRBJ1-2; D is perhaps TRBD1 (5 bases). V lost 5 bases and J lost 4, with 20 bases in between. CDR1 and CDR2 (germline): SEHNR, FQNEAQ (reference sequence). The CDR3 sequence is 16 residues long.

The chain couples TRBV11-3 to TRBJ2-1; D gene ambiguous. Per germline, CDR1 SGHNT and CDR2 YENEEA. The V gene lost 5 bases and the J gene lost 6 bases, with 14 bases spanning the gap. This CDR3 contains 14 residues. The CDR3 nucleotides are TGTGCCAGCAGCGACCCGCTGGTGGGCAATGAGCAGTTCTTC. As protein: CASSDPLVGNEQFF.

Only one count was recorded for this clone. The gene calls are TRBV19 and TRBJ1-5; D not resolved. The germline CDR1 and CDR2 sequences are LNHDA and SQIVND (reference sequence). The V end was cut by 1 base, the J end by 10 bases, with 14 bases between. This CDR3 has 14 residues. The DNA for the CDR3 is TGTGCCAGTAGTATAGCTGGACCGAATGGCCCCCAGCATTTT. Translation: CASSIAGPNGPQHF.

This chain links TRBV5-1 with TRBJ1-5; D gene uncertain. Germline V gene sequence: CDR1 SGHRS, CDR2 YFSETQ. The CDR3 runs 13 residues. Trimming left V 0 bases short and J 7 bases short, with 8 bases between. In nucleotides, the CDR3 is TGCGCCAGCAGCTTGGAAGGTGGACAGCCCCAGCATTTT. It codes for CASSLEGGQPQHF.

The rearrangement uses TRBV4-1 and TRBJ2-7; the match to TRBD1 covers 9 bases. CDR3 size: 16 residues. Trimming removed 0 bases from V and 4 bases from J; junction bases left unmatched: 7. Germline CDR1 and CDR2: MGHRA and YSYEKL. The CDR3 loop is CASSQDLGTGRYEQYF. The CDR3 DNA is TGCGCCAGCAGCCAAGATCTTGGGACAGGGAGGTACGAGCAGTACTTC.

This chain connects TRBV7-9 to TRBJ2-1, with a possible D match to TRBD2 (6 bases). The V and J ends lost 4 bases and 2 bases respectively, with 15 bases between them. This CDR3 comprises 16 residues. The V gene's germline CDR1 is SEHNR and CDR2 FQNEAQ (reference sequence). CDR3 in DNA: TGTGCCAGCAGCTCTGCCGGGACTGCTACCTACAATGAGCAGTTCTTC. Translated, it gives CASSSAGTATYNEQFF.

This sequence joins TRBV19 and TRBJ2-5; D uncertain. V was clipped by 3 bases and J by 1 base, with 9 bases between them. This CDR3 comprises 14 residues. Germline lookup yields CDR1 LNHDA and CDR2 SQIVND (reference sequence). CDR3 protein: CASSIMGTQETQYF. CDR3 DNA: TGTGCCAGTAGTATCATGGGAACCCAAGAGACCCAGTACTTC.

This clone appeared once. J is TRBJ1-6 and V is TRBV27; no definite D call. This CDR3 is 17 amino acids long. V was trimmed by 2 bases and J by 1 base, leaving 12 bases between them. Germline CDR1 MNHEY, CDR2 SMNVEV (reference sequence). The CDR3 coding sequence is TGTGCCAGCAGTTTAGGTCGGGAAAGGTCCTATAATTCACCCCTCCACTTT. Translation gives CASSLGRERSYNSPLHF.

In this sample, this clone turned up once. CDR3 region: CASSELNRVGNYGYTF. The CDR3 DNA reads as TGTGCCAGCAGTGAGCTAAACAGGGTAGGGAACTATGGCTACACCTTC. The genes are TRBV25-1 and TRBJ1-2, with a tentative D call TRBD1 (6 bases). The ends were cut back, 3 bases at V and 2 bases at J, with 16 bases in the middle. The CDR3 consists of 16 residues. CDR1 and CDR2 (germline): MGHDK, SYGVNS.

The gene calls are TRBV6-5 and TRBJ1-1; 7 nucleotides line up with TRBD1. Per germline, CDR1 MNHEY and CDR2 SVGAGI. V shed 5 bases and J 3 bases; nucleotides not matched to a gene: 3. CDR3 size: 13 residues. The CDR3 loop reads CASSRDSYTEAFF. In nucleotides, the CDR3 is TGTGCCAGCAGTCGGGACAGCTACACTGAAGCTTTCTTT.

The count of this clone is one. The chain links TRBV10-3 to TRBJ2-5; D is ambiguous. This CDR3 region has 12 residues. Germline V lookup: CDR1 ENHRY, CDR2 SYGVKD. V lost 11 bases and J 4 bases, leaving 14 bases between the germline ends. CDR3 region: CASGVGSETQYF. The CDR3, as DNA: TGTGCCTCTGGGGTAGGTTCAGAGACCCAGTACTTC.

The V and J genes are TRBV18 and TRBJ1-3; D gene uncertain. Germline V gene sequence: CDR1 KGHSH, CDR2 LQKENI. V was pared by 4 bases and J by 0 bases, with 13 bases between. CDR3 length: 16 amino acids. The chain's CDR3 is CASSQGQAASGNTIYF. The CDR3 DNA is TGTGCCAGCTCACAAGGTCAGGCAGCCTCTGGAAACACCATATATTTT.

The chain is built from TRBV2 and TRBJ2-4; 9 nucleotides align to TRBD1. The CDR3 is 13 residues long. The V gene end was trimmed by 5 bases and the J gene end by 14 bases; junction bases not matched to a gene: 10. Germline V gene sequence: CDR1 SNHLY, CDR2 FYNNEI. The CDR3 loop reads CASSSPGTGLEYF. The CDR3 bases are TGTGCCAGCAGTAGTCCCGGGACAGGGCTTGAGTACTTC.